A selection of T cell receptor beta chains follows, all from one sample in a study of cytotoxic CD8 clonotypes in ibrutinib-treated CLL. Method: immunoSEQ multiplex PCR; TCRdb's copy keeps in-frame clones and lacks some. The sample has over 150,000 clones; 72% are singletons. Sequenced here: PBMCs, sampled after 24 months of ibrutinib treatment. Every receptor here comes from a human donor with chronic lymphocytic leukemia. Both conserved end residues are part of each CDR3. Each record gives: D gene, V gene, clone size, J gene, CDR3 DNA, CDR3 protein. A D gene is named only where the DNA matches it firmly. For some rows the clone size is stated as once, few or many, or as a class when expanded; others skip it.

TRBD2,TRBV4-2,NA,TRBJ2-7,TGTGCCAGCAGCCGAAATAGCGGGAGTCGACGTGAGCAGTACTTC,CASSRNSGSRREQYF
TRBD1,TRBV27,NA,TRBJ1-3,TGTGCCACCCGGGACAGGGGGCCGCACTCTGGAAACACCATATATTTT,CATRDRGPHSGNTIYF
NA,TRBV25-1,few,TRBJ1-1,TGTGCCAGCAGTGAAAACTTGCTCACTGAAGCTTTCTTT,CASSENLLTEAFF
NA,TRBV27,NA,TRBJ2-7,TGTGCCAGCAGTTTGCGGCAGGGGCTCTCCGAGCAGTACTTC,CASSLRQGLSEQYF
NA,TRBV30,NA,TRBJ1-1,TGTGCCTGGAGTAGTGAGCTGAACACTGAAGCTTTCTTT,CAWSSELNTEAFF
TRBD2,TRBV6-5,NA,TRBJ2-2,TGTGCCTGGAGGAGCGGGAGCACCGGGGAGCTGTTTTTT,CAWRSGSTGELFF
NA,TRBV15,NA,TRBJ2-2,TGTGCCACCAGCAGAGACCAGACGAACACCGGGGAGCTGTTTTTT,CATSRDQTNTGELFF
TRBD2,TRBV5-6,NA,TRBJ2-5,TGTGCCAGCAGCTTGGTTCCAGCGGGAGTTGAGACCCAGTACTTC,CASSLVPAGVETQYF
NA,TRBV11-2,NA,TRBJ2-7,TGTGCCAGCAGCCCTGAAATAGGGCGCGCCTACGAGCAGTACTTC,CASSPEIGRAYEQYF
TRBD1,TRBV5-1,NA,TRBJ1-2,TGCGCCAGCAGACAGGGGGCGCTTGGCTACACCTTC,CASRQGALGYTF
TRBD1,TRBV28,few,TRBJ1-2,TGTGCCAGCAGGGGGACAGGGGAAGCTGGCTACACCTTC,CASRGTGEAGYTF
NA,TRBV21-1,NA,TRBJ1-2,TGTGCCAGCAGTAAAAGGAGTCAATACTATGGCTACACCTTC,CASSKRSQYYGYTF
TRBD2,TRBV6-5,NA,TRBJ2-1,TGTGCCAGCAGTTACGGGACTAGCGGGAACAATGAGCAGTTCTTC,CASSYGTSGNNEQFF
TRBD1,TRBV19,NA,TRBJ1-2,TGTGCCAGTAGTGGGACAGGGGGCGATCGGGGCTACACCTTC,CASSGTGGDRGYTF
TRBD1,TRBV7-3,few,TRBJ2-6,TGTGCCAGCAGCATATGGGACAGGGGAGCTGGGGCCAACGTCCTGACTTTC,CASSIWDRGAGANVLTF
NA,TRBV7-9,NA,TRBJ1-5,TGTGCCAGCAGCTTAGATACCCAGCCCCAGCATTTT,CASSLDTQPQHF
TRBD2,TRBV19,few,TRBJ2-2,TGTGCCAGTAATCCCTGGGCGGGAGGGGACTTTCCCGGGGAGCTGTTTTTT,CASNPWAGGDFPGELFF
TRBD2,TRBV11-2,NA,TRBJ2-3,TGTGCCAGCAGCTTAAGGGCGGGGGCAGATACGCAGTATTTT,CASSLRAGADTQYF
TRBD2,TRBV27,NA,TRBJ2-3,TGTGCCAGCAGTCCCCTTTCGGTAGCGGGAGTAGTGCATACGCAGTATTTT,CASSPLSVAGVVHTQYF
NA,TRBV6-1,NA,TRBJ1-6,TGTGCCAGCAGTGCGACCCCAGGGGACACCTATAATTCACCCCTCCACTTT,CASSATPGDTYNSPLHF
TRBD1,TRBV6-5,few,TRBJ1-2,TGTGCCAGCAGGACACAGGGGGGTGGCTACACCTTC,CASRTQGGGYTF
NA,TRBV4-1,few,TRBJ1-4,TGCGCCAGCAGCCCCCAGGGGTCGACTAATGAAAAACTGTTTTTT,CASSPQGSTNEKLFF
NA,TRBV4-3,NA,TRBJ2-7,TGCGCCAGCAGCCAAGCGTTACAGGGTACCTCCGAGCAGTACTTC,CASSQALQGTSEQYF
NA,TRBV27,NA,TRBJ2-7,TGTGCCAGCAGTTTATCATACGAGCAGTACTTC,CASSLSYEQYF
NA,TRBV5-8,NA,TRBJ2-7,TGTGCCAGCAGCTTGGGAGGGGGGAGAATACTCTACGAGCAGTACTTC,CASSLGGGRILYEQYF
TRBD1,TRBV5-1,NA,TRBJ1-1,TGCGCCAGCAGCATTACAGGGGGTACTGAAGCTTTCTTT,CASSITGGTEAFF
NA,TRBV5-1,NA,TRBJ1-1,TGCGCCAGCAGCTTTCGCCCCGCTGTTGGTCAGGATGAAGCTTTCTTT,CASSFRPAVGQDEAFF
NA,TRBV27,NA,TRBJ1-5,TGTGCCAGCAGCCAGCGTGGCAATCAGCCCCAGCATTTT,CASSQRGNQPQHF
NA,TRBV6-6,NA,TRBJ1-1,TGTGCCAGCCGTAAGGAGGCATGGAACACTGAAGCTTTCTTT,CASRKEAWNTEAFF
NA,TRBV7-9,few,TRBJ2-7,TGTGCCAGCAGCTGGTCCTACGAGCAGTACTTC,CASSWSYEQYF
NA,TRBV2,NA,TRBJ1-1,TGTGCCAGCAGTCGGGTGAACACTGAAGCTTTCTTT,CASSRVNTEAFF
TRBD1,TRBV7-3,NA,TRBJ1-1,TGTGCCAGCAGCCGACAGGGTCGCGACACTGAAGCTTTCTTT,CASSRQGRDTEAFF
NA,TRBV5-1,NA,TRBJ2-3,TGCGCCAGCAGCTTGTTCAGCGGCACAGATACGCAGTATTTT,CASSLFSGTDTQYF